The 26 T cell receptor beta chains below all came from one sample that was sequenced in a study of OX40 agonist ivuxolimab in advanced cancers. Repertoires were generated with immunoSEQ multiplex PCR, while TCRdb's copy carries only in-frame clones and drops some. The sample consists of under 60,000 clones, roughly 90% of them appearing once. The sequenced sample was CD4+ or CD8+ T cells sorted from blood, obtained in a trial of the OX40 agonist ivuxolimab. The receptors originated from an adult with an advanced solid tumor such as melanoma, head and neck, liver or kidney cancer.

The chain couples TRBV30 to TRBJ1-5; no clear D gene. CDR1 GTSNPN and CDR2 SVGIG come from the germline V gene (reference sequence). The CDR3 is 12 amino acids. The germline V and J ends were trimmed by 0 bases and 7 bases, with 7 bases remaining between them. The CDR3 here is CAWSVRSQPQHF. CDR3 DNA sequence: TGTGCCTGGAGTGTAAGATCCCAGCCCCAGCATTTT. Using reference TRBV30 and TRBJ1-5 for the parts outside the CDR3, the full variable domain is SQTIHQWPATLVQPVGSPLSLECTVEGTSNPNLYWYRQAAGRGLQLLFYSVGIGQISSEVPQNLSASRPQDRQFILSSKKLLLSDSGFYLCAWSVRSQPQHFGDGTRLSIL.

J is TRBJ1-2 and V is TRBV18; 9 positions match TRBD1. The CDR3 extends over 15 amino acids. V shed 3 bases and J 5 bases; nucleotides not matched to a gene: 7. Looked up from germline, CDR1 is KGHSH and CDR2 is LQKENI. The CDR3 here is CASSPGTGLIYGYTF. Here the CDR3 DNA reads TGTGCCAGCTCACCTGGGACAGGGTTGATTTATGGCTACACCTTC.

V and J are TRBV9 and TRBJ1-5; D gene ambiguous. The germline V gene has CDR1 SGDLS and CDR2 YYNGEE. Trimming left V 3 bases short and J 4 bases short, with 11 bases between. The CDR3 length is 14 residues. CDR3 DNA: TGTGCCAGCAGCGCGGGAGACGGAAATCAGCCCCAGCATTTT. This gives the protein CASSAGDGNQPQHF.

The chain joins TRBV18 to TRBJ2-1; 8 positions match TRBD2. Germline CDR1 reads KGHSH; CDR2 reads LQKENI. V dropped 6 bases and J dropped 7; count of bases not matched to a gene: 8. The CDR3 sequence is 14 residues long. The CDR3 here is CASSRSGSANEQFF. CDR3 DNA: TGTGCCAGCTCCCGAAGCGGGAGCGCGAATGAGCAGTTCTTC. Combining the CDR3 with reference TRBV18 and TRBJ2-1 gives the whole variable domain NAGVMQNPRHLVRRRGQEARLRCSPMKGHSHVYWYRQLPEEGLKFMVYLQKENIIDESGMPKERFSAEFPKEGPSILRIQQVVRGDSAAYFCASSRSGSANEQFFGPGTRLTVL.

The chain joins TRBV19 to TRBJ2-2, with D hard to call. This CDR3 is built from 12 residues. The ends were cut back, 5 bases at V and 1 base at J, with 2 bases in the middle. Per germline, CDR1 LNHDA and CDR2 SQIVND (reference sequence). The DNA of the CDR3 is TGTGCCAGTAGTGAGAACACCGGGGAGCTGTTTTTT. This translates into CASSENTGELFF.

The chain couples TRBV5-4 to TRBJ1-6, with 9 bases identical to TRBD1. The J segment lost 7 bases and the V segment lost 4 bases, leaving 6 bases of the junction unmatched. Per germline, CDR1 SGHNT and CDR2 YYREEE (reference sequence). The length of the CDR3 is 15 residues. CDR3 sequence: CASSGRDRDNSPLHF. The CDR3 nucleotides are TGTGCCAGCAGCGGCCGGGACAGGGACAATTCACCCCTCCACTTT. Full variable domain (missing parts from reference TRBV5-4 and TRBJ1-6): ETGVTQSPTHLIKTRGQQVTLRCSSQSGHNTVSWYQQALGQGPQFIFQYYREEENGRGNFPPRFSGLQFPNYSSELNVNALELDDSALYLCASSGRDRDNSPLHFGNGTRLTVT.

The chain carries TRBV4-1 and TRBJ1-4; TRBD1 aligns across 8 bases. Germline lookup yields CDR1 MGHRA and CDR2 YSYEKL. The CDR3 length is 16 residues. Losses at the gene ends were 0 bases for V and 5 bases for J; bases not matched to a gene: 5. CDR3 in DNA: TGCGCCAGCAGCCAAGAAACAGGGGGTTGGAATGAAAAACTGTTTTTT. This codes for CASSQETGGWNEKLFF.

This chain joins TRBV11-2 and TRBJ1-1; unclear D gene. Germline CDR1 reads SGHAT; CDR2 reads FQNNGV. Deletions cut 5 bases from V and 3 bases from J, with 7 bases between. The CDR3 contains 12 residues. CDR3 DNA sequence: TGTGCCAGCAGCCACGGAGACACTGAAGCTTTCTTT. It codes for CASSHGDTEAFF.

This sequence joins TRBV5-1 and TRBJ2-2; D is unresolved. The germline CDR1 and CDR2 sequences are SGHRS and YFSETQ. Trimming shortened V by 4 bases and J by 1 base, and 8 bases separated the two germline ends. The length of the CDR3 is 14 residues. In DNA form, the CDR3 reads TGCGCCAGCAGCCCAGAATGGAACACCGGGGAGCTGTTTTTT. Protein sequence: CASSPEWNTGELFF.

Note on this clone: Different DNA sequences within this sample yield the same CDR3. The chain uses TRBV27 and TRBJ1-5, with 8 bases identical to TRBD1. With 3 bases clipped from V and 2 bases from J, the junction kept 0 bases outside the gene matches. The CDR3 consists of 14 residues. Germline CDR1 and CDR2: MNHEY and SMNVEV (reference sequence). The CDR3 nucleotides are TGTGCCAGCAGTTTGACAGGGGGCAATCAGCCCCAGCATTTT. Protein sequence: CASSLTGGNQPQHF.

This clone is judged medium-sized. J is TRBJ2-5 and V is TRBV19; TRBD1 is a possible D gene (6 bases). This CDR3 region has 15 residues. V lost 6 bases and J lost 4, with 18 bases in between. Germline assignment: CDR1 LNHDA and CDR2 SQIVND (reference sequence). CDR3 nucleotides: TGTGCCAGTAGCACTGTACCAGGGGTAGGAGAGACCCAGTACTTC. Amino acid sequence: CASSTVPGVGETQYF. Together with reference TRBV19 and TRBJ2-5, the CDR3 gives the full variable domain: DGGITQSPKYLFRKEGQNVTLSCEQNLNHDAMYWYRQDPGQGLRLIYYSQIVNDFQKGDIAEGYSVSREKKESFPLTVTSAQKNPTAFYLCASSTVPGVGETQYFGPGTRLLVL.

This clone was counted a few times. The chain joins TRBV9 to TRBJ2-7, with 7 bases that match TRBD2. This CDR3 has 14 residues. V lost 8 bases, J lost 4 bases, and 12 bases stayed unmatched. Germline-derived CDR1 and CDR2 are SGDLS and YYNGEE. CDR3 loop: CASPFPSGAYEQYF. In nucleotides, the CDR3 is TGTGCCAGTCCCTTCCCTAGCGGAGCTTACGAGCAGTACTTC.

CDR3 in DNA: TGTGCCAGCAGCTTAATTCAGGGGTGGACAGCTTTCCACGAGCAGTACTTC. Its protein product is CASSLIQGWTAFHEQYF. This chain joins TRBV7-9 and TRBJ2-7; maybe TRBD1 (6 bases). The CDR3 is 17 amino acids. V lost 2 bases to trimming and J lost 5 bases, with 22 bases between them. CDR1 and CDR2 (germline): SEHNR, FQNEAQ (reference sequence).

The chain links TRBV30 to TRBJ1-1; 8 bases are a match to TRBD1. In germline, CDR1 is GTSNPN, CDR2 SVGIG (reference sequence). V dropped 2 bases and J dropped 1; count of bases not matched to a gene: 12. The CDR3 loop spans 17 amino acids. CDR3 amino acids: CAWSYDRGLPKNTEAFF. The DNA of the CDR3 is TGTGCCTGGAGTTACGACAGGGGCCTGCCTAAGAACACTGAAGCTTTCTTT. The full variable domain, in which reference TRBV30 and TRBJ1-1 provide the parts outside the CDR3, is SQTIHQWPATLVQPVGSPLSLECTVEGTSNPNLYWYRQAAGRGLQLLFYSVGIGQISSEVPQNLSASRPQDRQFILSSKKLLLSDSGFYLCAWSYDRGLPKNTEAFFGQGTRLTVV.

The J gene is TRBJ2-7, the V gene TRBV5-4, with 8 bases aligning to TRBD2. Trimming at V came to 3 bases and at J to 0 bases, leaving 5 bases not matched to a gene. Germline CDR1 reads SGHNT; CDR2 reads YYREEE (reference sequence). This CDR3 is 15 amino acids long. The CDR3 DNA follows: TGTGCCAGCAGCTCCCCCAGCGGGAGCTCCTACGAGCAGTACTTC. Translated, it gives CASSSPSGSSYEQYF.

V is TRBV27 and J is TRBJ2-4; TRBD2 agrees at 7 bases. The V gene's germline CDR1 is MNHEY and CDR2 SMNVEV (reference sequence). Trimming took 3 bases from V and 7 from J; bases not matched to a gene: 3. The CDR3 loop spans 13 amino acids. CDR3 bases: TGTGCCAGCAGTTTCAATAGCGGGAACATTCAGTACTTC. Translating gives CASSFNSGNIQYF.

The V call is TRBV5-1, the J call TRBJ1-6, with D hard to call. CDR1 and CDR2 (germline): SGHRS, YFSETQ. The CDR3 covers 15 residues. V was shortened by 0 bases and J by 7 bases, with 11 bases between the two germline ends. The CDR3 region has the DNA TGCGCCAGCAGCTTGGGGTCCCAGAAAAATTCACCCCTCCACTTT. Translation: CASSLGSQKNSPLHF.

The CDR3 DNA is TGTGCCAGCAGAATGGACACCTCCAATGAGCAGTTCTTC. Its protein is CASRMDTSNEQFF. V usage is TRBV5-8 and J usage is TRBJ2-1, with D perhaps matching TRBD1 (5 bases). Germline CDR1 reads SGHTS; CDR2 reads YDEGEE. This CDR3 has 13 amino acids. Between the trimmed V and J ends, which lost 5 bases and 6 bases, there was a span of 12 bases.

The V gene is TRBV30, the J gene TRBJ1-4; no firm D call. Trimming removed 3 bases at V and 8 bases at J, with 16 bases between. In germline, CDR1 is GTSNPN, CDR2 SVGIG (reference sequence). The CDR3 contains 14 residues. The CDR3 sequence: CAWRSEIWEEKLFF. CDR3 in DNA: TGTGCCTGGAGATCGGAAATCTGGGAGGAAAAACTGTTTTTT.

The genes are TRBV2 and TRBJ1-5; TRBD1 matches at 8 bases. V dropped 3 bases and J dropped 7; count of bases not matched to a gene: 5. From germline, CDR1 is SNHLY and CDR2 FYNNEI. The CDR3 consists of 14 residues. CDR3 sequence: CASSDGQGGQPQHF. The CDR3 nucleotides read TGTGCCAGCAGTGATGGACAGGGAGGGCAGCCCCAGCATTTT.

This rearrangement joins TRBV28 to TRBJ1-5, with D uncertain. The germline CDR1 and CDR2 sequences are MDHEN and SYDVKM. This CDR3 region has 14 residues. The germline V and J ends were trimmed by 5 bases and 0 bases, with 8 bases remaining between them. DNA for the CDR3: TGTGCCAGCAGTAAATATCCTAGCAATCAGCCCCAGCATTTT. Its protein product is CASSKYPSNQPQHF.

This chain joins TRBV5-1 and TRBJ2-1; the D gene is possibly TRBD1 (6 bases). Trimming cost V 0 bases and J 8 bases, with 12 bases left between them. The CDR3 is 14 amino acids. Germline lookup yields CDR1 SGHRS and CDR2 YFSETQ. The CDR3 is CASSLVTGLDEQFF. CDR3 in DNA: TGCGCCAGCAGCTTGGTTACAGGGCTCGATGAGCAGTTCTTC.

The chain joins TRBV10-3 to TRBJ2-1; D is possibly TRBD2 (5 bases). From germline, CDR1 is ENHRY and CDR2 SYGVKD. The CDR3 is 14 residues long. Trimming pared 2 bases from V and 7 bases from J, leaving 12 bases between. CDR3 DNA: TGTGCCATCAGTGAGATAGCGCCGAGGAATGAGCAGTTCTTC. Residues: CAISEIAPRNEQFF.

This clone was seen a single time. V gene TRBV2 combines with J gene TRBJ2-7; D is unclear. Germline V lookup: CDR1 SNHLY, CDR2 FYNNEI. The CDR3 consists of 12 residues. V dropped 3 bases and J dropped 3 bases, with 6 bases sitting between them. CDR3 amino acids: CASSDNNYEQYF. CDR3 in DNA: TGTGCCAGCAGTGATAACAACTACGAGCAGTACTTC. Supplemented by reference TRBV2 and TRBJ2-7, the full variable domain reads EPEVTQTPSHQVTQMGQEVILRCVPISNHLYFYWYRQILGQKVEFLVSFYNNEISEKSEIFDDQFSVERPDGSNFTLKIRSTKLEDSAMYFCASSDNNYEQYFGPGTRLTVT.

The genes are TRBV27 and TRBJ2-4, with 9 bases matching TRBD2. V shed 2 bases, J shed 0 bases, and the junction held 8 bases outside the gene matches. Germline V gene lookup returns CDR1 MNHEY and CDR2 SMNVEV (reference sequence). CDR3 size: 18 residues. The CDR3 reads CASSLPLYSGGAKNIQYF. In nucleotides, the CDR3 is TGTGCCAGCAGTTTACCCCTGTATAGCGGGGGAGCCAAAAACATTCAGTACTTC.

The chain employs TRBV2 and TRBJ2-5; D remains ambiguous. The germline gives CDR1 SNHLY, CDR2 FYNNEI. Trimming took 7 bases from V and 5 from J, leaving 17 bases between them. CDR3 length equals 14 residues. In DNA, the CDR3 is TGTGCCAGCAAAGCCGAGGCTCTTGGGGAGACCCAGTACTTC. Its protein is CASKAEALGETQYF. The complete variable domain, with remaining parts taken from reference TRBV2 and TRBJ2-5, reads EPEVTQTPSHQVTQMGQEVILRCVPISNHLYFYWYRQILGQKVEFLVSFYNNEISEKSEIFDDQFSVERPDGSNFTLKIRSTKLEDSAMYFCASKAEALGETQYFGPGTRLLVL.